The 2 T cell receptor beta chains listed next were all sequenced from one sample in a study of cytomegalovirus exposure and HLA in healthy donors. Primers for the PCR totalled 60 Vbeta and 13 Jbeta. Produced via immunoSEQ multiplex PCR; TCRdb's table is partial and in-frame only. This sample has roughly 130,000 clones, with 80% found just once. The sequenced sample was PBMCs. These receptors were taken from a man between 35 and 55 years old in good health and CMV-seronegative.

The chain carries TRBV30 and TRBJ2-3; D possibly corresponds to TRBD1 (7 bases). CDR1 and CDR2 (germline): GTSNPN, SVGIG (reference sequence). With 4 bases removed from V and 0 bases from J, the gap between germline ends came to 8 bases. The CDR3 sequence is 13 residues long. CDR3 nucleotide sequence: TGTGCCTGGACAGGGGGGAGCACAGATACGCAGTATTTT. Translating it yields CAWTGGSTDTQYF.

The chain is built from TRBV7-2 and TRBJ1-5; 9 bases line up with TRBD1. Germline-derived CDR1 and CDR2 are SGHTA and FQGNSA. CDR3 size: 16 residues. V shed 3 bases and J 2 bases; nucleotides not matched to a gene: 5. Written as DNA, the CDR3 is TGTGCCAGCAGCTTGGACAGGGGCTGGGGCAATCAGCCCCAGCATTTT. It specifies CASSLDRGWGNQPQHF.